A selection of T cell receptor beta chains follows, all from one sample in a study of STAT5B mutations in CD4+ large granular lymphocyte leukemia. Repertoires were generated with immunoSEQ multiplex PCR, while TCRdb's copy carries only in-frame clones and drops some. This sample yields around 43,000 clones, of which around 86% are seen a single time; around 2.6% belongs to the top ten. The sample consisted of CD4+ T cells from blood buffy coats. These receptors were taken from a human donor in good health. CDR3s include the opening cysteine and the closing phenylalanine or tryptophan. The order of the fields is J gene, CDR3 length, V gene, D gene, clone size, CDR3 protein, CDR3 DNA. The D gene is left open where the match is weak. Clone size, where shown, is once, few, many, or a class for clones that have expanded.

TRBJ2-5,13,TRBV19,.,.,CASSIGGLETQYF,TGTGCCAGTAGTATAGGAGGGTTGGAGACCCAGTACTTC
TRBJ2-1,16,TRBV7-3,TRBD2,.,CASSSTGTSGFNEQFF,TGTGCCAGCAGCTCCACCGGGACTAGCGGGTTCAATGAGCAGTTCTTC
TRBJ2-7,16,TRBV5-1,TRBD2,.,CASSLASGLATEGQYF,TGCGCCAGCAGCTTGGCCAGCGGACTAGCTACCGAGGGGCAGTACTTC
TRBJ1-2,14,TRBV27,TRBD1,.,CASSSMDRDYGYTF,TGTGCCAGCAGTTCGATGGACAGGGACTATGGCTACACCTTC
TRBJ1-2,13,TRBV30,.,.,CASPLTLGIGYTF,TGTGCCTCACCCTTAACGCTGGGAATAGGCTACACCTTC
TRBJ2-7,14,TRBV9,.,once,CASSVGQASYEQYF,TGTGCCAGCAGCGTAGGTCAGGCAAGCTACGAGCAGTACTTC
TRBJ2-1,20,TRBV7-3,TRBD2,.,CASSLNSQTSGVSSYNEQFF,TGTGCCAGCAGCTTAAATTCCCAGACTAGCGGAGTTAGCTCCTACAATGAGCAGTTCTTC
TRBJ2-5,15,TRBV5-6,.,.,CASSRAGAPGETQYF,TGTGCCAGCTCACGGGCGGGGGCCCCAGGAGAGACCCAGTACTTC
TRBJ2-7,13,TRBV30,TRBD2,few,CAWRALARVEQYF,TGTGCCTGGAGAGCACTAGCGAGGGTCGAGCAGTACTTC
TRBJ2-1,15,TRBV6-5,TRBD2,once,CASSPRLAGGNEQFF,TGTGCCAGCAGCCCTCGACTAGCGGGAGGCAATGAGCAGTTCTTC
TRBJ2-1,15,TRBV11-2,.,.,CASSLDAKGRSEQFF,TGTGCCAGCAGCTTAGATGCGAAAGGGCGGAGTGAGCAGTTCTTC
TRBJ1-5,15,TRBV6-1,.,.,CASSEGGVTNQPQHF,TGTGCCAGCAGTGAAGGGGGGGTTACCAATCAGCCCCAGCATTTT
TRBJ2-5,17,TRBV19,.,.,CASSRRQAGHQEGTQYF,TGTGCCAGTAGCCGTAGGCAGGCAGGTCATCAGGAGGGGACCCAGTACTTC
TRBJ2-7,14,TRBV6-1,TRBD2,few,CASTFGTSGIEQYF,TGTGCCAGCACCTTTGGGACTAGCGGGATCGAGCAGTACTTC
TRBJ2-2,14,TRBV5-1,.,.,CASSPGPTTGELFF,TGCGCCAGCAGCCCGGGCCCCACCACCGGGGAGCTGTTTTTT
TRBJ2-2,14,TRBV6-1,.,few,CASSEVRRTGELFF,TGTGCCAGCAGTGAAGTGCGTCGAACCGGGGAGCTGTTTTTT
TRBJ1-5,15,TRBV19,.,.,CASSTPGPPVQPQHF,TGTGCCAGTAGTACTCCGGGACCCCCTGTTCAGCCCCAGCATTTT
TRBJ2-7,14,TRBV7-9,.,.,CASSLPGPPYEQYF,TGTGCCAGCAGCTTGCCGGGGCCCCCCTACGAGCAGTACTTC
TRBJ2-2,14,TRBV19,.,.,CASSIGGTIGELFF,TGTGCCAGTAGTATTGGCGGGACAATCGGGGAGCTGTTTTTT
TRBJ2-2,15,TRBV28,TRBD2,.,CASILAGGGTGELFF,TGTGCCAGCATCCTAGCGGGAGGAGGTACCGGGGAGCTGTTTTTT
TRBJ2-2,14,TRBV5-1,.,.,CASNRPGRAGELFF,TGCGCCAGCAATCGGCCCGGGCGGGCCGGGGAGCTGTTTTTT
TRBJ2-7,15,TRBV6-5,TRBD2,.,CASSKTLSGSDEQYF,TGTGCCAGCAGTAAAACGCTTAGCGGGAGTGACGAGCAGTACTTC
TRBJ1-2,14,TRBV10-3,TRBD1,.,CAIRDTGGGYGYTF,TGTGCCATCAGAGACACAGGGGGAGGCTATGGCTACACCTTC
TRBJ2-1,12,TRBV30,.,.,CAWMGPDNEQFF,TGTGCCTGGATGGGGCCTGACAATGAGCAGTTCTTC
TRBJ1-5,16,TRBV28,TRBD1,.,CASSFYGTGLNQPQHF,TGTGCCAGCAGTTTTTACGGGACAGGACTTAATCAGCCCCAGCATTTT
TRBJ2-2,13,TRBV5-1,.,few,CASSNGGLRELFF,TGCGCCAGCAGTAATGGGGGGCTCAGGGAGCTGTTTTTT
TRBJ1-5,16,TRBV23-1,.,.,CASSQSLGGVGQPQHF,TGCGCCAGCAGTCAATCATTAGGGGGGGTTGGTCAGCCCCAGCATTTT
TRBJ2-2,15,TRBV2,TRBD1,.,CASTPGTVNTGELFF,TGTGCCAGCACCCCGGGGACAGTAAACACCGGGGAGCTGTTTTTT
TRBJ1-2,14,TRBV4-1,TRBD1,.,CASSQMVDRGEYTF,TGCGCCAGCAGCCAGATGGTGGACAGGGGTGAATACACCTTC
TRBJ1-1,14,TRBV6-1,.,.,CASSVRELDTEAFF,TGTGCCAGCAGTGTGAGGGAATTGGACACTGAAGCTTTCTTT
TRBJ2-7,14,TRBV18,.,.,CASSPPSQLYEQYF,TGTGCCAGCTCACCACCGTCGCAGCTTTACGAGCAGTACTTC
TRBJ1-1,15,TRBV7-2,.,.,CASSFSGRGETEAFF,TGTGCCAGCAGCTTCTCGGGCAGGGGTGAAACTGAAGCTTTCTTT
TRBJ2-3,15,TRBV5-1,TRBD2,.,CASSLLAGYTDTQYF,TGCGCCAGCAGCTTACTAGCGGGGTACACAGATACGCAGTATTTT
TRBJ2-5,13,TRBV6-6,.,.,CATRREGQETQYF,TGTGCCACCCGGCGGGAAGGCCAAGAGACCCAGTACTTC
TRBJ1-1,16,TRBV27,.,few,CASLGRSGRMNTEAFF,TGTGCCAGCCTGGGGAGATCGGGACGGATGAACACTGAAGCTTTCTTT
TRBJ1-1,13,TRBV7-9,.,.,CASSLRGNTEAFF,TGTGCCAGCAGCTTGAGGGGGAACACTGAAGCTTTCTTT
TRBJ1-2,13,TRBV19,.,.,CASSSGLTYGYTF,TGTGCCAGTAGTTCAGGACTGACCTATGGCTACACCTTC
TRBJ2-1,16,TRBV28,TRBD1,.,CASSYYGTGMYNEQFF,TGTGCCAGCAGTTACTACGGGACAGGGATGTACAATGAGCAGTTCTTC
TRBJ1-5,12,TRBV30,.,.,CAWGGFGQPQHF,TGTGCCTGGGGGGGATTCGGTCAGCCCCAGCATTTT
TRBJ2-3,15,TRBV19,.,once,CASSIGGGTTDTQYF,TGTGCCAGTAGTATCGGGGGCGGGACAACAGATACGCAGTATTTT
TRBJ2-2,17,TRBV5-1,TRBD2,.,CASSSGLAGIGTGELFF,TGCGCCAGCAGCTCTGGACTAGCGGGAATTGGGACCGGGGAGCTGTTTTTT
TRBJ2-1,13,TRBV28,TRBD2,.,CASSGTSGREQFF,TGTGCCAGCAGTGGGACTAGCGGGAGGGAGCAGTTCTTC
TRBJ1-1,13,TRBV2,.,few,CASSVYSNTEAFF,TGTGCCAGCAGTGTCTACAGCAACACTGAAGCTTTCTTT
TRBJ2-7,14,TRBV13,.,.,CASSLRRETYEQYF,TGTGCCAGCAGCTTAAGAAGGGAAACCTACGAGCAGTACTTC
TRBJ2-1,11,TRBV6-1,.,few,CASSPRNEQFF,TGTGCCAGCAGCCCCCGAAATGAGCAGTTCTTC
TRBJ2-2,17,TRBV27,TRBD2,.,CASSFSGRASDTGELFF,TGTGCCAGCAGCTTTAGCGGGAGGGCCTCGGACACCGGGGAGCTGTTTTTT
TRBJ2-6,13,TRBV30,.,few,CARSSSGANVLTF,TGTGCCCGGAGCTCCTCTGGGGCCAACGTCCTGACTTTC